This is a list of T cell receptor beta chains from one sample in a study of T cells in Graves' hyperthyroidism and ophthalmopathy. TCRdb called the multiplex PCR reads again in MiXCR, with one record for every CDR3 protein. The data show about 360,000 distinct CDR3 sequences, less than 15% seen once. The sample taken for sequencing was blood. These receptor sequences come from a woman aged 18-30 years with Graves' hyperthyroidism. Both conserved end residues are part of each CDR3. The order of the fields is D gene, V gene, J gene, clone size, CDR3 DNA, CDR3 protein. D genes are given only for firm matches. Some rows have no size entry. The others give once, few or many, or a class for an expanded clone.

d_gene: .; v_gene: TRBV6-1; j_gene: TRBJ1-5; abundance: many; CDR3nt: TGTGCCAGCAGTGAAGTTGGGGGGCCCCGCTTAATAAAGCCCCAGCATTTT; CDR3aa: CASSEVGGPRLIKPQHF
d_gene: TRBD1; v_gene: TRBV28; j_gene: TRBJ1-5; abundance: many; CDR3nt: TGTGCCAGCCAAAATCCGGGACAGTCGCATCAGCCCCAGCATTTT; CDR3aa: CASQNPGQSHQPQHF
d_gene: TRBD1; v_gene: TRBV7-2; j_gene: TRBJ1-6; abundance: .; CDR3nt: TGTGCCAGCAGATTGACAGGGGGCGGATCACCCCTCCACTTT; CDR3aa: CASRLTGGGSPLHF
d_gene: .; v_gene: TRBV12-3/TRBV12-4; j_gene: TRBJ2-2; abundance: many; CDR3nt: TGTGCCAGCAGTTATTCGTTGCGTTCCACCGGGGAGCTGTTTTTT; CDR3aa: CASSYSLRSTGELFF
d_gene: .; v_gene: TRBV2; j_gene: TRBJ2-3; abundance: many; CDR3nt: TGTGCCAGCAGAGGGACCCAAACAGATACGCAGTATTTT; CDR3aa: CASRGTQTDTQYF
d_gene: TRBD1; v_gene: TRBV13; j_gene: TRBJ1-1; abundance: many; CDR3nt: TGTGCCAGCAGCCAAGCCGGGACAGGGGGCGTCGGCACTGAAGCTTTCTTT; CDR3aa: CASSQAGTGGVGTEAFF
d_gene: .; v_gene: TRBV12-3/TRBV12-4; j_gene: TRBJ2-1; abundance: .; CDR3nt: TGTGCCAGCAAACCAGGCTCCTACAATGAGCAGTTCTTC; CDR3aa: CASKPGSYNEQFF
d_gene: .; v_gene: TRBV20-1; j_gene: TRBJ2-5; abundance: many; CDR3nt: TGCAGTGCTAGAGATAGGGGGGGGGGGACCCAGTACTTC; CDR3aa: CSARDRGGGTQYF
d_gene: .; v_gene: TRBV3-1; j_gene: TRBJ1-1; abundance: many; CDR3nt: TGTGCCAGCAGCTTGGGGCAGGGGAACACTGAAGCTTTCTTT; CDR3aa: CASSLGQGNTEAFF
d_gene: .; v_gene: TRBV20-1; j_gene: TRBJ1-2; abundance: many; CDR3nt: TGCAGTGTTCCCCGGACGAACTATGGCTACACCTTC; CDR3aa: CSVPRTNYGYTF
d_gene: TRBD1; v_gene: TRBV6-1; j_gene: TRBJ1-1; abundance: many; CDR3nt: TGTGCCAGCTGCCCGGACAGGCTTAACACTGAAGCTTTCTTT; CDR3aa: CASCPDRLNTEAFF
d_gene: TRBD2; v_gene: TRBV6-1; j_gene: TRBJ2-1; abundance: many; CDR3nt: TGTGCCAGCAGTTACGAACTAGCGGTATACAATGAGCAGTTCTTC; CDR3aa: CASSYELAVYNEQFF
d_gene: TRBD2; v_gene: TRBV28; j_gene: TRBJ2-3; abundance: many; CDR3nt: TGTGCCAGCAGGAATTTCCCGGGACTAGCAGTGGCGGCCGTCACAGATACGCAGTATTTT; CDR3aa: CASRNFPGLAVAAVTDTQYF
d_gene: TRBD2; v_gene: TRBV9; j_gene: TRBJ2-7; abundance: many; CDR3nt: TGTGCCAGCAGCGTAGGGAACGGGGGGACCTACGAGCAGTACTTC; CDR3aa: CASSVGNGGTYEQYF
d_gene: .; v_gene: TRBV5-5; j_gene: TRBJ2-6; abundance: few; CDR3nt: TGTGCCAGCAGCCTTTCGTATGGTGGGGCTGGGGCCAACGTCCTGACTTTC; CDR3aa: CASSLSYGGAGANVLTF
d_gene: .; v_gene: TRBV5-1; j_gene: TRBJ1-4; abundance: many; CDR3nt: TGCGCCAGCAGCTTGGGTGTGAATGAAAAACTGTTTTTT; CDR3aa: CASSLGVNEKLFF
d_gene: TRBD2; v_gene: TRBV20-1; j_gene: TRBJ2-7; abundance: many; CDR3nt: TGCAGTGCAGTATCAAGAACTAGCGGTTCCTACGAGCAGTACTTC; CDR3aa: CSAVSRTSGSYEQYF
d_gene: .; v_gene: TRBV5-8; j_gene: TRBJ2-1; abundance: .; CDR3nt: TGTGCCAGCAGGGAGATAGCGGCTTCCTACAATGAGCAGTTCTTC; CDR3aa: CASREIAASYNEQFF
d_gene: TRBD1; v_gene: TRBV12-3/TRBV12-4; j_gene: TRBJ1-5; abundance: many; CDR3nt: TGTGCCAGCAGTGAAAGGGGACAGGCGAGCAATCAGCCCCAGCATTTT; CDR3aa: CASSERGQASNQPQHF
d_gene: .; v_gene: TRBV4-1; j_gene: TRBJ1-2; abundance: .; CDR3nt: TGCGCCAGCAGCCAAGAGTATGGGACGGCCAGGGGAGGCTACACCTTC; CDR3aa: CASSQEYGTARGGYTF
d_gene: .; v_gene: TRBV5-6; j_gene: TRBJ2-7; abundance: many; CDR3nt: TGTGCCAGCAGCTTGTGGGGGGCCTACGAGCAGTACTTC; CDR3aa: CASSLWGAYEQYF
d_gene: TRBD2; v_gene: TRBV12-3/TRBV12-4; j_gene: TRBJ2-2; abundance: many; CDR3nt: TGTGCCACATCACGTACGGGGGGCACCGGGGAGCTGTTTTTT; CDR3aa: CATSRTGGTGELFF
d_gene: .; v_gene: TRBV9; j_gene: TRBJ2-1; abundance: many; CDR3nt: TGTGCCAGCAGCGCCTACGGGACAATAGCTATCTACAATGAGCAGTTCTTC; CDR3aa: CASSAYGTIAIYNEQFF
d_gene: .; v_gene: TRBV7-2; j_gene: TRBJ2-3; abundance: many; CDR3nt: TGTGCCAGCAGCTTAGTTGGCAGTGGTACGCAGTATTTT; CDR3aa: CASSLVGSGTQYF
d_gene: .; v_gene: TRBV5-6; j_gene: TRBJ2-7; abundance: many; CDR3nt: TGTGCCAGCAGCGGGGAAGCGGCGAACGAGCAGTACTTC; CDR3aa: CASSGEAANEQYF
d_gene: TRBD2; v_gene: TRBV7-3; j_gene: TRBJ2-7; abundance: many; CDR3nt: TGTGCCAGCAGCTTAACCGAATCGAGCGGGAATCCCGGCGAGCAGTACTTC; CDR3aa: CASSLTESSGNPGEQYF
d_gene: .; v_gene: TRBV6-1; j_gene: TRBJ2-4; abundance: few; CDR3nt: TGTGCCAGCAGTTACGCCTTCAGGGGAAACATTCAGTACTTC; CDR3aa: CASSYAFRGNIQYF
d_gene: .; v_gene: TRBV28; j_gene: TRBJ1-3; abundance: many; CDR3nt: TGTGCCAGCAGTGCGCCGGGCCCCCGCTCTGGAAACACCATATATTTT; CDR3aa: CASSAPGPRSGNTIYF
d_gene: .; v_gene: TRBV20-1; j_gene: TRBJ2-4; abundance: many; CDR3nt: TGCAGTGCCGAGACTACTGGCAAAAACATTCAGTACTTC; CDR3aa: CSAETTGKNIQYF
d_gene: .; v_gene: TRBV5-1; j_gene: TRBJ1-3; abundance: many; CDR3nt: TGCGCCAGCAGCTTGGCCGGAAACACCATATATTTT; CDR3aa: CASSLAGNTIYF
d_gene: .; v_gene: TRBV5-1; j_gene: TRBJ2-7; abundance: many; CDR3nt: TGCGCCAGCAGCTTCAGGGTTGCCCAGTACGAGCAGTACTTC; CDR3aa: CASSFRVAQYEQYF
d_gene: .; v_gene: TRBV11-1; j_gene: TRBJ2-1; abundance: many; CDR3nt: TGTGCCAGCAGCGGATGGGGGGTAGGAGGGAATGAGCAGTTCTTC; CDR3aa: CASSGWGVGGNEQFF
d_gene: TRBD1; v_gene: TRBV10-3; j_gene: TRBJ1-1; abundance: many; CDR3nt: TGTGCCATCAGTGGGACAGGGCTAACTGAAGCTTTCTTT; CDR3aa: CAISGTGLTEAFF